The 25 T cell receptor beta chains in this list originate from one sample, sequenced in a study of shared clonotypes between healthy human individuals. Profiled with immunoSEQ multiplex PCR; TCRdb holds only in-frame clones, not every one. In the table there are roughly 2,300,000 clones, about 90% of which are singletons. The source material was naive CD4+ T cells from PBMCs. Subset: CD45RA+ positively selected. Receptor source: a man younger than 30 in good health. Some clones in this sample may be carry-over from other donors' samples.

On this clone itself: The identical CDR3 is also encoded by other nucleotide sequences in the sample. The chain has TRBV5-1 and TRBJ2-3, with D perhaps matching TRBD2 (6 bases). Per the germline V gene, CDR1 is SGHRS and CDR2 is YFSETQ. The CDR3 has 14 residues. Trimming cost V 2 bases and J 2 bases, with 9 bases left between them. CDR3 sequence reads: CASSFRENTDTQYF. The DNA for the CDR3 is TGCGCCAGCAGCTTTCGGGAGAACACAGATACGCAGTATTTT.

This clone has only one observation. The gene calls are TRBV19 and TRBJ2-6, with TRBD2 matching over 12 bases. The V and J ends lost 6 bases and 2 bases, in that order; junction bases with no gene match: 8. Germline assignment: CDR1 LNHDA and CDR2 SQIVND (reference sequence). This CDR3 has 18 residues. The CDR3 sequence is CASRNLLAGGPGANVLTF. CDR3 sequence (DNA): TGTGCCAGTAGGAACCTCCTAGCGGGAGGGCCTGGGGCCAACGTCCTGACTTTC.

The chain has TRBV6-1 and TRBJ1-3; maybe TRBD1 (6 bases). The V end lost 4 bases, the J end lost 4 bases, and 14 bases lay between the germline ends. Germline lookup yields CDR1 MNHNS and CDR2 SASEGT. The CDR3 consists of 15 residues. CDR3 residues: CASSAEQGYGNTIYF. The CDR3 coding sequence is TGTGCCAGCAGTGCAGAACAGGGTTACGGAAACACCATATATTTT.

J is TRBJ2-7 and V is TRBV18, with D perhaps TRBD2 (5 bases). Germline lookup yields CDR1 KGHSH and CDR2 LQKENI. This CDR3 comprises 13 residues. Trimming left V 3 bases short and J 6 bases short, with 12 bases between. CDR3 coding DNA: TGTGCCAGCTCACCCGCCGCCGGGGTCGAGCAGTACTTC. Its translation: CASSPAAGVEQYF.

V is TRBV28 and J is TRBJ2-5; D perhaps matches TRBD1 (5 bases). The CDR3 covers 15 residues. CDR1 is MDHEN, CDR2 SYDVKM, per germline. The ends were cut back, 3 bases at V and 1 base at J, with 12 bases in the middle. For the CDR3, the DNA is TGTGCCAGCAGTTTGAATCCCAGGGTCCAAGAGACCCAGTACTTC. Its protein is CASSLNPRVQETQYF.

V is TRBV4-1 and J is TRBJ2-7, with D unresolved. This CDR3 comprises 12 residues. Germline CDR1 and CDR2: MGHRA and YSYEKL. Trimming removed 10 bases from V and 0 bases from J, with 10 bases in between. DNA for the CDR3: TGCGCCACGACCAGCCCCTCCTACGAGCAGTACTTC. This sequence encodes CATTSPSYEQYF.

The chain links TRBV5-5 to TRBJ2-7; D is perhaps TRBD1 or TRBD2 (5 bases each). Trimming took 6 bases from V and 2 from J, leaving 9 bases between them. Looked up from germline, CDR1 is SGHKS and CDR2 is YYEKEE (reference sequence). The CDR3 has 12 amino acids. The CDR3 reads CASNRGAYEQYF. CDR3 DNA sequence: TGTGCCAGCAACCGAGGGGCCTACGAGCAGTACTTC.

The chain links TRBV13 to TRBJ2-1, with a possible D match to TRBD2 (6 bases). Germline V gene lookup returns CDR1 PRHDT and CDR2 FYEKMQ (reference sequence). This CDR3 region has 16 residues. V gave up 3 bases and J gave up 3 bases, with 15 bases separating them. For the CDR3, the DNA is TGTGCCAGCAGCTTGAGGGTAGCGGCCAACTACAATGAGCAGTTCTTC. Residues: CASSLRVAANYNEQFF.

The rearrangement uses TRBV6-1 and TRBJ2-1; D is undetermined. The CDR3 has 13 residues. Trimming cost V 0 bases and J 10 bases, with 10 bases left between them. The germline gives CDR1 MNHNS, CDR2 SASEGT. CDR3 sequence (DNA): TGTGCCAGCAGTGAAGCATTGGTAGGGGAGCAGTTCTTC. Its protein is CASSEALVGEQFF.

The chain joins TRBV19 to TRBJ2-2; 7 bases align to TRBD2. With V trimmed by 7 bases and J by 1 base, 15 bases remained unmatched. Germline V lookup: CDR1 LNHDA, CDR2 SQIVND (reference sequence). CDR3 length: 18 residues. CDR3 in amino acids: CASKVGGSLGENTGELFF. CDR3 DNA: TGTGCCAGTAAGGTTGGCGGGAGTTTAGGCGAGAACACCGGGGAGCTGTTTTTT.

V and J are TRBV5-5 and TRBJ2-1, with 9 bases that match TRBD1. The ends lost 1 base at V and 16 bases at J; junction bases unmatched: 6. CDR3 size: 12 residues. Germline values: CDR1 SGHKS, CDR2 YYEKEE (reference sequence). The CDR3 here is CASSLFRDRAFF. As DNA, the CDR3 is TGTGCCAGCAGCTTGTTTCGGGACAGGGCTTTCTTC.

The chain recombines TRBV19 with TRBJ2-1; D perhaps matches TRBD2 (5 bases). Trimming removed 3 bases from V and 8 bases from J, with 11 bases in between. The CDR3 covers 13 residues. Germline CDR1 is LNHDA and CDR2 is SQIVND (reference sequence). CDR3 sequence reads: CASSILGGYEQFF. For the CDR3, the DNA is TGTGCCAGTAGTATTCTTGGAGGCTATGAGCAGTTCTTC.

This chain links TRBV30 with TRBJ1-2; D is unresolved. The V end lost 4 bases, the J end lost 8 bases, and 11 bases lay between the germline ends. CDR1 and CDR2 (germline): GTSNPN, SVGIG (reference sequence). This CDR3 has 11 residues. The CDR3 nucleotides are TGTGCCTGGAAACGAGTAGGGGGCTACACCTTC. Its protein product is CAWKRVGGYTF.

This sequence joins TRBV28 and TRBJ2-1; D is possibly TRBD1 (5 bases). From germline, CDR1 is MDHEN and CDR2 SYDVKM. V was clipped by 6 bases and J by 4 bases, with 13 bases between them. The CDR3 sequence is 14 residues long. The CDR3 DNA reads as TGTGCCAGCAGCTTTTTTACAGGATACAATGAGCAGTTCTTC. It yields the protein CASSFFTGYNEQFF. Variable domain in full (rest from reference TRBV28 and TRBJ2-1): DVKVTQSSRYLVKRTGEKVFLECVQDMDHENMFWYRQDPGLGLRLIYFSYDVKMKEKGDIPEGYSVSREKKERFSLILESASTNQTSMYLCASSFFTGYNEQFFGPGTRLTVL.

This clone was observed once. V gene TRBV7-9 combines with J gene TRBJ2-5; D assignment may be TRBD1 or TRBD2 (6 bases each). CDR1 SEHNR and CDR2 FQNEAQ come from the germline V gene (reference sequence). The CDR3 is 13 residues long. V was clipped by 5 bases and J by 8 bases, with 15 bases between them. The CDR3 here is CASSPPGGSTQYF. The CDR3 DNA reads TGTGCCAGCAGCCCCCCCGGGGGCTCCACCCAGTACTTC.

The CDR3 loop is CASSIGTTDTQYF. The CDR3 DNA sequence: TGCGCCAGCAGCATAGGGACCACAGATACGCAGTATTTT. The chain has TRBV5-1 and TRBJ2-3; D may correspond to TRBD1 or TRBD2 (5 bases each). The germline V gene has CDR1 SGHRS and CDR2 YFSETQ. V was trimmed by 4 bases and J by 2 bases, leaving 8 bases between them. The CDR3 has 13 residues.

J is TRBJ2-3 and V is TRBV7-3; 8 nucleotides agree with TRBD2. Looked up from germline, CDR1 is SGHTA and CDR2 is FQGTGA. This CDR3 contains 15 residues. Losses at the gene ends were 5 bases for V and 1 base for J; bases not matched to a gene: 5. The CDR3 DNA sequence: TGTGCCAGCAGCCCCAGAGCGGGAGGCACAGATACGCAGTATTTT. Protein: CASSPRAGGTDTQYF.

The rearrangement uses TRBV4-2 and TRBJ2-1; D is perhaps TRBD1 or TRBD2 (5 bases each). The CDR3 extends over 17 amino acids. Germline CDR1 and CDR2: LGHNA and YNFKEQ. Trimming pared 1 base from V and 0 bases from J, leaving 13 bases between. CDR3 loop: CASSQAGAAHSYNEQFF. Here the CDR3 DNA reads TGTGCCAGCAGCCAAGCCGGGGCGGCTCACTCCTACAATGAGCAGTTCTTC.

J is TRBJ2-2 and V is TRBV5-4, with TRBD1 identical over 8 bases. This CDR3 has 15 residues. Trimming at V came to 0 bases and at J to 4 bases, leaving 2 bases not matched to a gene. Per germline, CDR1 SGHNT and CDR2 YYREEE (reference sequence). The DNA of the CDR3 is TGTGCCAGCAGCTTGGGACAGGGGACCACCGGGGAGCTGTTTTTT. This translates into CASSLGQGTTGELFF. Together with reference TRBV5-4 and TRBJ2-2, the CDR3 gives the full variable domain: ETGVTQSPTHLIKTRGQQVTLRCSSQSGHNTVSWYQQALGQGPQFIFQYYREEENGRGNFPPRFSGLQFPNYSSELNVNALELDDSALYLCASSLGQGTTGELFFGEGSRLTVL.

This CDR3 is CASSLSSRGSNTEAFF. CDR3 bases: TGCGCCAGCAGCTTAAGTTCGCGGGGGTCGAACACTGAAGCTTTCTTT. The J gene is TRBJ1-1, the V gene TRBV5-1; D is possibly TRBD1 (5 bases). There are 16 residues in the CDR3. The V gene's germline CDR1 is SGHRS and CDR2 YFSETQ. Trimming stripped 2 bases from V and 1 base from J, with 15 bases between.

The chain uses TRBV10-3 and TRBJ1-1, with D perhaps matching TRBD1 (6 bases). This CDR3 comprises 14 residues. V lost 9 bases and J 1 base, leaving 15 bases between the germline ends. CDR1 is ENHRY, CDR2 SYGVKD, per germline. CDR3 DNA sequence: TGTGCCATACGGGGGGGCGAAGGGAACACTGAAGCTTTCTTT. Amino acids: CAIRGGEGNTEAFF.

This sequence joins TRBV5-1 and TRBJ2-7, with 7 bases matching TRBD1. With 4 bases clipped from V and 2 bases from J, the junction kept 6 bases outside the gene matches. Germline CDR1 reads SGHRS; CDR2 reads YFSETQ. CDR3 length: 14 amino acids. CDR3 sequence: CASSAQGLAYEQYF. The CDR3 DNA follows: TGCGCCAGCAGCGCACAGGGGTTAGCCTACGAGCAGTACTTC.

The chain carries TRBV6-1 and TRBJ2-5, with a weak D call TRBD1 (6 bases). From germline, CDR1 is MNHNS and CDR2 SASEGT. V gave up 5 bases and J gave up 3 bases, with 10 bases separating them. The CDR3 length is 13 residues. CDR3 coding DNA: TGTGCCAGCAGTTATCACAGGGAAGAGACCCAGTACTTC. Protein: CASSYHREETQYF.

This clone was picked up one time. This rearrangement joins TRBV19 to TRBJ2-2, with 7 positions matching TRBD2. The CDR3 is 16 amino acids. Per the germline V gene, CDR1 is LNHDA and CDR2 is SQIVND (reference sequence). Trimming removed 3 bases from V and 0 bases from J; junction bases left unmatched: 4. The CDR3 is CASSMTAGTNTGELFF. The DNA of the CDR3 is TGTGCCAGTAGTATGACAGCGGGAACGAACACCGGGGAGCTGTTTTTT.

The chain joins TRBV19 to TRBJ2-2; D is possibly TRBD1 (6 bases). The ends were cut back, 6 bases at V and 1 base at J, with 15 bases in the middle. The length of the CDR3 is 16 residues. Looked up from germline, CDR1 is LNHDA and CDR2 is SQIVND (reference sequence). CDR3 region: CASRGTPGQNTGELFF. The CDR3 nucleotides read TGTGCCAGTAGGGGGACCCCGGGACAGAACACCGGGGAGCTGTTTTTT.